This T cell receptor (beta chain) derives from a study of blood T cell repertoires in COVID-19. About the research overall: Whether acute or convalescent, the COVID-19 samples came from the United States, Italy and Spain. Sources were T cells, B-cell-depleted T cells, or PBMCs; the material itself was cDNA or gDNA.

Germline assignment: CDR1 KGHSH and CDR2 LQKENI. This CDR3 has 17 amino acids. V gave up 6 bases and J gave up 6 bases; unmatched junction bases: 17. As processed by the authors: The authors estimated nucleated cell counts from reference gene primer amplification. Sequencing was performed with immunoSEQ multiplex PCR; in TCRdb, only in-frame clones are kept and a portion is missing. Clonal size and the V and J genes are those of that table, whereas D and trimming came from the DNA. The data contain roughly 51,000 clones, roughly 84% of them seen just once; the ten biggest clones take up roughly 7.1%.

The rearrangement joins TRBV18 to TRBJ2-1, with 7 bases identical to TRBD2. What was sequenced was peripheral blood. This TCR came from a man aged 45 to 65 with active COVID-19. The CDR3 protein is CASSATYGGGIPNEQFF. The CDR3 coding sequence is TGTGCCAGCTCGGCGACCTATGGCGGGGGTATCCCCAATGAGCAGTTCTTC.